This is a list of T cell receptor beta chains from one sample in a study of regulatory T cells in long-lasting Graves disease. TCRdb re-called the multiplex PCR reads through MiXCR, storing one row per CDR3 protein. The sample shows 400,000 to 550,000 distinct CDR3 sequences, roughly 15% of them seen only once. These data also featured in a second study, about T cells in Graves' hyperthyroidism and ophthalmopathy.

The sequenced sample was peripheral blood mononuclear cells (PBMCs), obtained at new diagnosis, from a patient treated with antithyroid drugs. Every receptor here comes from a woman aged 25 to 39 with Graves disease. Both conserved end residues are part of each CDR3. A D gene is named only where the DNA matches it firmly. Expanded clones get a size class; other rows say once, few or many, or leave the size out.

CDR3: CASSSDSTPYEQYF; DNA: TGTGCCAGCAGCTCGGACTCGACTCCCTACGAGCAGTACTTC; J: TRBJ2-7; D: -; V: TRBV11-2; size: many
CDR3: CASSLGPAGAGDTQYF; DNA: TGCGCCAGCAGCTTGGGTCCAGCGGGAGCGGGAGATACGCAGTATTTT; J: TRBJ2-3; D: TRBD2; V: TRBV5-1; size: many
CDR3: CASAKGDVGELFF; DNA: TGTGCCAGCGCAAAGGGGGACGTCGGGGAGCTGTTTTTT; J: TRBJ2-2; D: -; V: TRBV27; size: -
CDR3: CASSDRGFATGELFF; DNA: TGTGCCAGCAGTGATCGGGGGTTCGCCACCGGGGAGCTGTTTTTT; J: TRBJ2-2; D: -; V: TRBV2; size: -
CDR3: CASRQRERYEQYF; DNA: TGTGCCAGCAGGCAGCGGGAGAGGTACGAGCAGTACTTC; J: TRBJ2-7; D: TRBD2; V: TRBV28; size: many
CDR3: CASSRAGTGYQPQHF; DNA: TGTGCCAGCAGTCGAGCCGGGACAGGGTATCAGCCCCAGCATTTT; J: TRBJ1-5; D: TRBD1; V: TRBV12-3/TRBV12-4; size: few
CDR3: CASSHRQGDFREQYF; DNA: TGTGCCAGCAGTCACCGACAGGGGGATTTTCGCGAGCAGTACTTC; J: TRBJ2-7; D: TRBD1; V: TRBV6-1; size: few
CDR3: CAGSPGTGGNIQYF; DNA: TGTGCCGGCAGCCCGGGGACAGGGGGGAACATTCAGTACTTC; J: TRBJ2-4; D: TRBD1; V: TRBV3-1; size: -
CDR3: CSASPGRVYEQYF; DNA: TGCAGTGCCTCTCCCGGGAGGGTGTACGAGCAGTACTTC; J: TRBJ2-7; D: TRBD2; V: TRBV20-1; size: -
CDR3: CSARDPRGGSENEQFF; DNA: TGCAGTGCTAGAGATCCACGGGGCGGGTCGGAGAATGAGCAGTTCTTC; J: TRBJ2-1; D: -; V: TRBV20-1; size: many
CDR3: CASSQGRIYQETQYF; DNA: TGTGCCAGCAGCCAGGGCAGGATATATCAAGAGACCCAGTACTTC; J: TRBJ2-5; D: -; V: TRBV14; size: -
CDR3: CSATKRGKVTDTQYF; DNA: TGCAGCGCTACAAAGCGTGGGAAGGTCACAGATACGCAGTATTTT; J: TRBJ2-3; D: -; V: TRBV29-1; size: many
CDR3: CASRLQSTNEKLFF; DNA: TGTGCCAGCAGGTTACAGTCAACTAATGAAAAACTGTTTTTT; J: TRBJ1-4; D: -; V: TRBV2; size: many
CDR3: CASNDRSISTHEQFF; DNA: TGTGCCAGCAACGACAGATCGATATCTACACATGAGCAGTTCTTC; J: TRBJ2-1; D: -; V: TRBV6-2/TRBV6-3; size: many
CDR3: CAMAGLADYNEQFF; DNA: TGTGCCATGGCGGGACTAGCGGATTACAATGAGCAGTTCTTC; J: TRBJ2-1; D: TRBD2; V: TRBV10-3; size: -
CDR3: CASNKQGVVGTEAFF; DNA: TGTGCCAGCAACAAACAGGGGGTAGTGGGCACTGAAGCTTTCTTT; J: TRBJ1-1; D: TRBD1; V: TRBV7-2; size: -